This T cell receptor (beta chain) was identified during a study of cytomegalovirus exposure and HLA in healthy donors. Study-level points and caveats: Cytomegalovirus status was reportedly diagnosed by the classifier with high sensitivity and specificity. Other equally common chains were less clonally expanded than HLA-associated TCR beta chains, a later analysis showed. Follow-up analysis seemed to connect common viral pathogens with several of the most significant clusters identified. As a later analysis showed, a missense DCLRE1C variant was linked to trimming of TCR beta V- and J-genes.

60 Vbeta and 13 Jbeta primers were used in PCR. The table came from immunoSEQ multiplex PCR; TCRdb's copy has only in-frame clones and leaves some out. The top ten clones hold roughly 6% of a sample with about 150,000 clones, around 74% of them seen once. V lost 3 bases and J 3 bases, leaving 4 bases between the germline ends. Per the germline V gene, CDR1 is DFQATT and CDR2 is SNEGSKA (reference sequence). The CDR3 totals 11 residues. Details on this clone: Its antigen is currently unknown.

The chain employs TRBV20-1 and TRBJ2-3; no clear D. The clonotype comes from a man aged 50 or older in good health and CMV-seropositive. Sequencing used PBMCs. As DNA, the CDR3 is TGCAGTGCTAGTATAACAGATACGCAGTATTTT. This encodes CSASITDTQYF.